Presented here are 15 T cell receptor beta chains from one specimen sequenced in a study of shared clonotypes between healthy human individuals. Generated by immunoSEQ multiplex PCR, the TCRdb table keeps only in-frame clones and is missing some. Among over a million clones listed, around four fifths were seen once. Sequencing input: memory CD4+ T cells sorted from blood. Indicated subset: CD45RA-negative fraction. These receptors were taken from a man aged 18 to 30 in good health.

CDR3 nucleotides: TGTGCCAGCGGCGACAGGTTTGAAGCTTTCTTT. Amino acid sequence: CASGDRFEAFF. The V and J genes are TRBV27 and TRBJ1-1, with D perhaps TRBD1 (6 bases). This CDR3 region has 11 residues. The V gene lost 8 bases and the J gene lost 7 bases, with 11 bases spanning the gap. Germline V lookup: CDR1 MNHEY, CDR2 SMNVEV (reference sequence).

This sequence joins TRBV6-5 and TRBJ2-1, with a possible D match to TRBD1 (6 bases). Germline-derived CDR1 and CDR2 are MNHEY and SVGAGI. V lost 0 bases, J lost 12 bases, and 9 bases lay in between. The CDR3 length is 12 residues. The CDR3 DNA is TGTGCCAGCAGTTACTCGGTCAGGGGGCAGTTCTTC. Translated: CASSYSVRGQFF.

This chain joins TRBV9 and TRBJ1-5; maybe TRBD1 (5 bases). V lost 0 bases, J lost 6 bases, and 10 bases lay in between. CDR1 and CDR2 from the germline V gene are SGDLS and YYNGEE. The CDR3 spans 14 residues. In DNA form, the CDR3 reads TGTGCCAGCAGCGTAGACGGGGGGGTTCAGCCCCAGCATTTT. Translated: CASSVDGGVQPQHF.

To note about this clone: The sample carries other DNA sequences with the same CDR3. V is TRBV19 and J is TRBJ1-1; 9 bases align to TRBD1. J gave up 0 bases and V 5 bases, and 1 base lay outside the gene matches. The germline V gene encodes CDR1 LNHDA and CDR2 SQIVND (reference sequence). The CDR3 covers 14 residues. CDR3 residues: CASSRDRVNTEAFF. In DNA, the CDR3 is TGTGCCAGTAGTCGGGACAGGGTGAACACTGAAGCTTTCTTT.

V and J are TRBV7-2 and TRBJ2-3, with 8 nucleotides matching TRBD2. The junction had 14 bases not matched to a gene; V was cut back by 11 bases and J by 10 bases. CDR3 size: 13 residues. Germline assignment: CDR1 SGHTA and CDR2 FQGNSA. CDR3 in amino acids: CAVSGGALVSQYF. As DNA, the CDR3 is TGTGCCGTGAGCGGGGGAGCTTTGGTGTCGCAGTATTTT.

V usage is TRBV7-2 and J usage is TRBJ2-7; D not resolved. The germline gives CDR1 SGHTA, CDR2 FQGNSA. V lost 1 base and J lost 3, with 10 bases in between. The CDR3 has 14 amino acids. The CDR3 nucleotides read TGTGCCAGCAGCTTAGAATGGTCTAGCTACGAGCAGTACTTC. As protein: CASSLEWSSYEQYF. Full variable domain (missing parts from reference TRBV7-2 and TRBJ2-7): GAGVSQSPSNKVTEKGKDVELRCDPISGHTALYWYRQSLGQGLEFLIYFQGNSAPDKSGLPSDRFSAERTGGSVSTLTIQRTQQEDSAVYLCASSLEWSSYEQYFGPGTRLTVT.

In this sample, this clone turned up a few times. V gene TRBV12-5 combines with J gene TRBJ2-3; D is ambiguous. Germline CDR1 is LGHNT and CDR2 is FRNRAP. There are 15 residues in the CDR3. The V end was cut by 5 bases, the J end by 0 bases, with 12 bases between. CDR3 sequence reads: CASGNDGFSTDTQYF. The CDR3 DNA follows: TGTGCTAGTGGTAATGACGGCTTTAGCACAGATACGCAGTATTTT.

The V and J genes are TRBV7-2 and TRBJ1-2, with D perhaps matching TRBD1 (5 bases). Germline lookup yields CDR1 SGHTA and CDR2 FQGNSA. Trimming cost V 5 bases and J 8 bases, with 18 bases left between them. There are 14 residues in the CDR3. CDR3 DNA: TGTGCCAGCAGCGCAAGGACACCCTCCTACGGCTACACCTTC. Protein product: CASSARTPSYGYTF.

The chain links TRBV4-1 to TRBJ2-3, with 10 nucleotides matching TRBD2. The CDR3 contains 16 residues. The trim removed 1 base at V and 4 bases at J, leaving 5 bases unmatched. CDR1 is MGHRA and CDR2 is YSYEKL in the germline V gene. The CDR3, as DNA: TGCGCCAGCAGCCAAGGGTTGACTAGCGGGTCAGATACGCAGTATTTT. Translated: CASSQGLTSGSDTQYF.

The CDR3 sequence is CASSYSGENEQFF. In DNA, the CDR3 is TGTGCCAGCAGTTACTCGGGCGAAAATGAGCAGTTCTTC. The chain uses TRBV6-6 and TRBJ2-1; D gene unclear. Germline CDR1 and CDR2: MNHNY and SVGAGI (reference sequence). V lost 0 bases, J lost 7 bases, and 7 bases lay in between. The CDR3 is 13 residues long.

This clone was picked up one time. The rearrangement uses TRBV19 and TRBJ2-2; the D is unclear. This CDR3 region has 16 residues. The ends were cut back, 5 bases at V and 4 bases at J, with 17 bases in the middle. The germline V gene has CDR1 LNHDA and CDR2 SQIVND (reference sequence). The CDR3 loop is CASSPKVPWGTGELFF. The CDR3 DNA reads as TGTGCCAGTAGTCCAAAGGTCCCCTGGGGCACCGGGGAGCTGTTTTTT.

This chain joins TRBV27 and TRBJ1-4; D gene unclear. This CDR3 contains 12 residues. V was cut by 0 bases and J by 8 bases, with 4 bases left in between. Germline values: CDR1 MNHEY, CDR2 SMNVEV (reference sequence). The CDR3 loop reads CASSLSGEKLFF. In DNA, the CDR3 is TGTGCCAGCAGTTTATCGGGCGAAAAACTGTTTTTT.

The chain couples TRBV4-1 to TRBJ2-2; 9 positions agree with TRBD1. Germline V gene lookup returns CDR1 MGHRA and CDR2 YSYEKL. The CDR3 extends over 15 amino acids. Trimming cost V 4 bases and J 7 bases; bases outside gene matches: 7. The CDR3 coding sequence is TGCGCCAGCAGCCGCCCGGGACAGGGATTCGGGGAGCTGTTTTTT. This translates into CASSRPGQGFGELFF.

The V gene is TRBV9, the J gene TRBJ1-1, with unresolved D. Trimming shortened V by 8 bases and J by 0 bases, and 5 bases separated the two germline ends. CDR3 length: 11 amino acids. CDR1 and CDR2 (germline): SGDLS, YYNGEE. CDR3 amino acids: CASGLNTEAFF. DNA for the CDR3: TGTGCCAGTGGGCTGAACACTGAAGCTTTCTTT.

The chain recombines TRBV28 with TRBJ1-6; the D is unclear. Germline lookup yields CDR1 MDHEN and CDR2 SYDVKM. The ends were cut back, 8 bases at V and 8 bases at J, with 10 bases in the middle. The CDR3 contains 12 residues. Here the CDR3 reads CASSTTHSPLHF. The CDR3 DNA is TGTGCCAGCTCTACTACCCATTCACCCCTCCACTTT.